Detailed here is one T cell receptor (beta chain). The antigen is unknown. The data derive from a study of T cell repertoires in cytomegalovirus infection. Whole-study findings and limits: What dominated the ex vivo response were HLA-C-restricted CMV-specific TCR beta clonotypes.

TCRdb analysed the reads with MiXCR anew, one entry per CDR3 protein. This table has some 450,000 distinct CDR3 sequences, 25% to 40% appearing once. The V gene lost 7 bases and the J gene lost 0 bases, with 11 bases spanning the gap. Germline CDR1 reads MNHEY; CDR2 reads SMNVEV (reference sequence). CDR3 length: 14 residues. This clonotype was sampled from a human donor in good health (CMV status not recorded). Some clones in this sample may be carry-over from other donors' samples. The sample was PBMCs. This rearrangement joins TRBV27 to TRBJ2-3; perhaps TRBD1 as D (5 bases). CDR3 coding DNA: TGTGCCAGCAAAAAACAGGTGAGCACAGATACGCAGTATTTT. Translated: CASKKQVSTDTQYF.